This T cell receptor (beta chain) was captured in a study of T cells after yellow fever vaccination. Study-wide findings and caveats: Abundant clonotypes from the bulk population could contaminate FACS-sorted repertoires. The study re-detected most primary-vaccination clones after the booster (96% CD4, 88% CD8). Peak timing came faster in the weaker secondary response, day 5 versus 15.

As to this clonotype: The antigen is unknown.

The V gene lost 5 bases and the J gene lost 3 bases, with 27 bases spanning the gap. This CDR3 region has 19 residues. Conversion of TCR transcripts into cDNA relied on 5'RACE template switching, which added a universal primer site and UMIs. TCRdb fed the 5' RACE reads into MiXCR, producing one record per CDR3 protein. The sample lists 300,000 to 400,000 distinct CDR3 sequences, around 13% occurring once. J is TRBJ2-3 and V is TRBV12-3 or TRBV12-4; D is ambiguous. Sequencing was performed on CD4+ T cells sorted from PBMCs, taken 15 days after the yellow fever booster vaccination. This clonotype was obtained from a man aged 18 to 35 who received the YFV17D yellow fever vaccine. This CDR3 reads CASSLLAPLARSETDTQYF. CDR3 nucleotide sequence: TGTGCCAGCAGTCTTCTGGCCCCTCTTGCGCGGAGCGAAACAGATACGCAGTATTTT.